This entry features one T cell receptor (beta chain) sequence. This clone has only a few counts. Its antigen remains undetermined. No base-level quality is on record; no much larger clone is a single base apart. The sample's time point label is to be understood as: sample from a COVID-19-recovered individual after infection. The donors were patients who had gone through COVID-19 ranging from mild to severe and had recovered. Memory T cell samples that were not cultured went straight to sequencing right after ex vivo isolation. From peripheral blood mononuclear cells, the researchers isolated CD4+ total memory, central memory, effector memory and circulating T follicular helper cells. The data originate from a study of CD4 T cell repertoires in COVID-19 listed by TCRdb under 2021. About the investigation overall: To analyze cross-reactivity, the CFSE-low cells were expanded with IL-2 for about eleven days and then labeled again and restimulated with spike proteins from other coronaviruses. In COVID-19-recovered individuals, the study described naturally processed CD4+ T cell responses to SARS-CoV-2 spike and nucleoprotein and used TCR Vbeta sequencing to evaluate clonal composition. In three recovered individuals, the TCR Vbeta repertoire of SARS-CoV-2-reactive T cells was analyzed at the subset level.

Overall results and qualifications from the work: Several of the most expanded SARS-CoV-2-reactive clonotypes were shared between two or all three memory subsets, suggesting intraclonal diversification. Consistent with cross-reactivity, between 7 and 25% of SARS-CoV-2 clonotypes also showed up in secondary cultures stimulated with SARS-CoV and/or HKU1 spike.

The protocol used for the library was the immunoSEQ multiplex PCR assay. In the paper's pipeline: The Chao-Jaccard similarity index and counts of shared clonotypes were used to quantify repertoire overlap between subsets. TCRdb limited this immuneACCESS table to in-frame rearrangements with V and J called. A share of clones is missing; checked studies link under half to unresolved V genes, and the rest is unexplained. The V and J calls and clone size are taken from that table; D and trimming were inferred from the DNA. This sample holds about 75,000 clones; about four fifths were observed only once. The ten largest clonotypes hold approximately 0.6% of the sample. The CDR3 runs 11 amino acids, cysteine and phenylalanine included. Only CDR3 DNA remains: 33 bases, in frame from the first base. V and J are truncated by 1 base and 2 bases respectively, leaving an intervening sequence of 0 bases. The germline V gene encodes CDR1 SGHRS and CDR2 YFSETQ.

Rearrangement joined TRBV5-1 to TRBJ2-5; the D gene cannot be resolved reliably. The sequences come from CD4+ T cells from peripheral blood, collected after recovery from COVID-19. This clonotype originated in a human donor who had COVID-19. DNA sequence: TGCGCCAGCAGCTTGCAAGAGACCCAGTACTTC. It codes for CASSLQETQYF.